Following are 26 T cell receptor beta chains from one sample sequenced in a study of regulatory T cells in long-lasting Graves disease. Documented time point: newly diagnosed GD, antithyroid drugs for less than 3 months. RNA extracted from PBMCs served as the sequencing template. Assembly of TCR beta libraries relied on iRepertoire HTBI primers together with Arm-PCR of CDR3 regions. TCRdb reprocessed the multiplex PCR reads via MiXCR and lists one record per CDR3 protein. The sample records roughly 360,000 distinct CDR3 sequences, 12% being singletons. These same data were also listed under a study on T cells in Graves' hyperthyroidism and ophthalmopathy.

Here the sequenced sample was peripheral blood mononuclear cells (PBMCs), taken at new diagnosis, from a patient treated with antithyroid drugs. The receptors shown here come from a woman younger than 35 with Graves disease.

The chain links TRBV6-2 or TRBV6-3 to TRBJ2-7, with a tentative D call TRBD1 (5 bases). The CDR3 contains 15 residues. Germline V gene data show CDR1 as MNHEY and CDR2 as SVGEGT. Between the trimmed V and J ends, which lost 6 bases and 2 bases, there was a span of 17 bases. CDR3 nucleotides: TGTGCCAGCAGCTGGTGGGGCCGGAACACCTACGAGCAGTACGTC. This gives the protein CASSWWGRNTYEQYV.

Ten or more counts support this clonotype. The chain joins TRBV9 to TRBJ2-1; D unclear. Trimming removed 2 bases from V and 1 base from J, with 19 bases in between. Germline loops: CDR1 SGDLS, CDR2 YYNGEE. The CDR3 runs to 18 residues. DNA of the CDR3: TGTGCCAGCAGCGTTTCTGGGGTGAGTGCTATATCCTACAATGAGCAGTTCTTC. It specifies CASSVSGVSAISYNEQFF.

This clonotype was seen at least ten times. One end of the junction does not line up with germline, which may come from a read error. The chain has TRBV12-3 or TRBV12-4 and TRBJ1-3; tentatively, D is TRBD1 (6 bases). This CDR3 region has 13 residues. The CDR3 reads CASSLPPGHQIHF. DNA for the CDR3: TGTGCCAGCAGTTTACCGCCGGGACATCAAATTCATTTT.

This clonotype has more than one count but fewer than ten. The chain employs TRBV10-3 and TRBJ1-1; 7 positions agree with TRBD1. The V gene end was trimmed by 6 bases and the J gene end by 0 bases; junction bases not matched to a gene: 7. This CDR3 comprises 15 residues. Germline lookup yields CDR1 ENHRY and CDR2 SYGVKD. The CDR3 DNA follows: TGTGCCATCAGGGAGGGACAGATCTTGAACACTGAAGCTTTCTTT. Its protein is CAIREGQILNTEAFF.

Turning to this clonotype: Just one base apart from a much larger clone, this may be a read error. For the CDR3, the DNA is TGTGCCAGCAGTTTTGGCAGACCCTATGGCTACACCTTC. The encoded protein is CASSFGRPYGYTF. V gene TRBV12-3 or TRBV12-4 combines with J gene TRBJ1-2; D gene unclear. This CDR3 has 13 amino acids. Deletions cut 3 bases from V and 4 bases from J, with 9 bases between.

Many counts were recorded for this clonotype. The chain recombines TRBV9 with TRBJ2-1; TRBD2 aligns across 10 bases. This CDR3 region has 15 residues. Trimming took 3 bases from V and 5 from J; bases not matched to a gene: 5. CDR1 and CDR2 (germline): SGDLS, YYNGEE. This CDR3 is CASSEVLAGHNEQFF. CDR3 nucleotides: TGTGCCAGCAGCGAGGTACTAGCGGGGCACAATGAGCAGTTCTTC.

This clonotype appeared many times. The V and J genes are TRBV28 and TRBJ2-3; 11 nucleotides align to TRBD1. Germline values: CDR1 MDHEN, CDR2 SYDVKM. The CDR3 consists of 15 residues. Losses at the gene ends were 4 bases for V and 0 bases for J; bases not matched to a gene: 0. CDR3 sequence reads: CASSWDRGSTDTQYF. The DNA of the CDR3 is TGTGCCAGCAGTTGGGACAGGGGGAGCACAGATACGCAGTATTTT. Full variable domain (remainder filled in from reference TRBV28 and TRBJ2-3): DVKVTQSSRYLVKRTGEKVFLECVQDMDHENMFWYRQDPGLGLRLIYFSYDVKMKEKGDIPEGYSVSREKKERFSLILESASTNQTSMYLCASSWDRGSTDTQYFGPGTRLTVL.

There are a few counts of this clonotype. The chain couples TRBV9 to TRBJ2-7, with 7 bases that match TRBD2. Germline V gives CDR1 SGDLS, CDR2 YYNGEE. CDR3 length: 13 residues. J gave up 5 bases and V 4 bases, and 6 bases lay outside the gene matches. CDR3 nucleotides: TGTGCCAGCAGCCTAAGCGGGACGGACGAGCAGTACTTC. It codes for CASSLSGTDEQYF.

This clonotype was observed many times. CDR3: CASSEAFRRTASDTQYF. The DNA of the CDR3 is TGTGCCAGCAGTGAAGCCTTCCGGAGAACAGCTTCAGATACGCAGTATTTT. The rearrangement links TRBV6-2 or TRBV6-3 to TRBJ2-3, with D uncertain. V lost 5 bases, J lost 4 bases, and 22 bases lay in between. Per the germline V gene, CDR1 is MNHEY and CDR2 is SVGEGT. CDR3 length equals 17 residues.

This clonotype was observed many times. V is TRBV28 and J is TRBJ2-6; the match to TRBD2 covers 7 bases. The CDR3 is 20 residues long. V was clipped by 3 bases and J by 2 bases; unmatched bases: 16. CDR1 and CDR2 (germline): MDHEN, SYDVKM. In DNA, the CDR3 is TGTGCCAGCAGTTTGCCCTCCGGCGGGGTAGCGGGTACTGGGGCCAACGTCCTGACTTTC. Residues: CASSLPSGGVAGTGANVLTF. The variable domain in full, with the rest retrieved from reference TRBV28 and TRBJ2-6, is DVKVTQSSRYLVKRTGEKVFLECVQDMDHENMFWYRQDPGLGLRLIYFSYDVKMKEKGDIPEGYSVSREKKERFSLILESASTNQTSMYLCASSLPSGGVAGTGANVLTFGAGSRLTVL.

In this sample, this clonotype turned up many times. The rearrangement uses TRBV24-1 and TRBJ1-4; D uncertain. Germline V CDR1 and CDR2: KGHDR, SFDVKD. V shed 8 bases and J shed 0 bases, with 15 bases lying between them. The length of the CDR3 is 16 residues. CDR3 loop: CATKRAWEPTNEKLFF. The CDR3 nucleotides read TGTGCCACCAAGCGTGCCTGGGAACCAACTAATGAAAAACTGTTTTTT.

V is TRBV5-8 and J is TRBJ2-1; TRBD1 or TRBD2 may be the D gene (5 bases each). V was clipped by 5 bases and J by 7 bases, with 16 bases between them. CDR1 is SGHTS, CDR2 YDEGEE, per germline. The CDR3 is 14 residues long. In DNA, the CDR3 is TGTGCCAGCAGGCCGGGACGGACCGAGAATGAGCAGTTCTTC. Translated, it gives CASRPGRTENEQFF.

The table lists this clonotype with many counts. The V and J genes are TRBV20-1 and TRBJ1-2; no definite D call. The V gene lost 3 bases and the J gene lost 6 bases, with 11 bases spanning the gap. This CDR3 is built from 12 residues. Looked up from germline, CDR1 is DFQATT and CDR2 is SNEGSKA (reference sequence). The CDR3 DNA follows: TGCAGTGCTAGTCTCCGACGCCATGGCTACACCTTC. This sequence encodes CSASLRRHGYTF.

This chain uses TRBV20-1 with TRBJ1-3; D is possibly TRBD1 (5 bases). The V and J ends lost 0 bases and 2 bases respectively, with 17 bases between them. The CDR3 length is 17 residues. Germline V gives CDR1 DFQATT, CDR2 SNEGSKA (reference sequence). CDR3 DNA: TGCAGTGCTAGAGATCGGAAGGGGATCCTCCCTGGAAACACCATATATTTT. Its protein is CSARDRKGILPGNTIYF.

Ten or more counts support this clonotype. This chain links TRBV6-1 with TRBJ2-1, with D possibly TRBD2 on 6 matching bases. Trimming removed 7 bases from V and 5 bases from J, with 15 bases in between. Looked up from germline, CDR1 is MNHNS and CDR2 is SASEGT. The CDR3 totals 14 residues. For the CDR3, the DNA is TGTGCCAGCACCCTGGCGGGGCGGGACAATGAGCAGTTCTTC. Translating gives CASTLAGRDNEQFF.

This clonotype was counted at least ten times. The V call is TRBV7-3, the J call TRBJ1-4, with 7 bases aligning to TRBD1. Losses at the gene ends were 5 bases for V and 3 bases for J; bases not matched to a gene: 6. The CDR3 is 15 residues long. Germline V CDR1 and CDR2: SGHTA, FQGTGA. CDR3 sequence reads: CASSAQGGPNEKLFF. CDR3 bases: TGTGCCAGCAGCGCGCAGGGGGGGCCTAATGAAAAACTGTTTTTT.

Turning to this clonotype: This likely stems from a read error, as it lies one base from a far larger clone. This chain uses TRBV11-2 with TRBJ2-1; D perhaps matches TRBD2 (5 bases). The DNA end is more similar to TRBJ2-3, so the J call may be wrong. The CDR3 extends over 14 amino acids. Germline V CDR1 and CDR2: SGHAT, FQNNGV. CDR3 coding DNA: TGTGCCAGCAAGCTTCAGCGGTCCTCAGATACGCAGTATTTT. The encoded protein is CASKLQRSSDTQYF.

The count of this clonotype is one. Being one base from a much bigger clone, this may be a read error. This chain uses TRBV27 with TRBJ2-3; a weak D match, TRBD2 (5 bases). CDR1 and CDR2 from the germline V gene are MNHEY and SMNVEV (reference sequence). This CDR3 has 16 residues. Trimming removed 4 bases from V and 3 bases from J, with 17 bases in between. CDR3 amino acids: CASSSEGVPVTDTQYF. CDR3 nucleotides: TGTGCCAGCAGTTCTGAGGGAGTCCCAGTTACAGATACGCAGTATTTT.

This clonotype was observed at least ten times. The J gene is TRBJ1-5, the V gene TRBV6-1; D not resolved. The CDR3 covers 13 residues. Germline CDR1 MNHNS, CDR2 SASEGT. V dropped 2 bases and J dropped 3 bases, with 5 bases sitting between them. DNA of the CDR3: TGTGCCAGCAGTGAACGGGACAATCAGCCCCAGCATTTT. As protein: CASSERDNQPQHF.

There are many counts of this clonotype. Compared with germline, one end of the junction differs, possibly owing to a read error. The CDR3 spells CASRGGQETQYF. The CDR3, as DNA: TGCGCCAGCAGGGGGGGGCAAGAGACCCAGTACTTC. The chain combines TRBV7-9 with TRBJ2-5; D is tentatively TRBD1 or TRBD2 (7 bases each). The length of the CDR3 is 12 residues. Germline lookup yields CDR1 SEHNR and CDR2 FQNEAQ (reference sequence).

As to this clonotype: A clone one base away is much larger, so this may be a read error. This likely comes from a read error, as the CDR3 has no conserved phenylalanine or tryptophan at its end. The rearrangement uses TRBV7-9 and TRBJ2-7; TRBD2 matches 10 bases. The CDR3 covers 17 residues. After removal of 2 bases from V and 6 bases from J, the junction contained 13 bases not matched to a gene. Germline values: CDR1 SEHNR, CDR2 FQNEAQ (reference sequence). CDR3 coding DNA: TGTGCCAGCAGCTTATTCCAACTAGCGGGATTTGTAGGCGAGCAGTACTCC. It specifies CASSLFQLAGFVGEQYS.

This clonotype was recorded many times. The chain couples TRBV12-5 to TRBJ2-1, with 12 nucleotides matching TRBD1. The ends lost 4 bases at V and 6 bases at J; junction bases unmatched: 4. The CDR3 loop spans 15 amino acids. Per the germline V gene, CDR1 is LGHNT and CDR2 is FRNRAP. Written as DNA, the CDR3 is TGTGCTAGTGGTTCCGGGACAGGGGGCTCCAATGAGCAGTTCTTC. The encoded protein is CASGSGTGGSNEQFF.

A few counts support this clonotype. The chain recombines TRBV7-2 with TRBJ2-3; D ambiguous. Between the trimmed V and J ends, which lost 2 bases and 5 bases, there was a span of 17 bases. CDR1 SGHTA and CDR2 FQGNSA come from the germline V gene. CDR3 size: 16 residues. The CDR3: CASSLLAGLSGDTQYF. In DNA form, the CDR3 reads TGTGCCAGCAGCTTATTGGCAGGTCTGTCGGGAGATACGCAGTATTTT.

The chain links TRBV12-3 or TRBV12-4 to TRBJ2-1, with 10 positions matching TRBD2. The CDR3 runs to 15 residues. J was trimmed by 6 bases and V by 2 bases; bases with no gene match: 4. The CDR3 region is CASSLYPSGSNEQFF. CDR3 nucleotide sequence: TGTGCCAGCAGTTTATACCCTAGCGGGAGCAATGAGCAGTTCTTC.

This clonotype was seen a handful of times. CDR3 residues: CATKADMKETQYF. The CDR3 nucleotides are TGTGCCACAAAGGCGGACATGAAAGAGACCCAGTACTTC. The genes are TRBV10-3 and TRBJ2-5; weak D call: TRBD1 (5 bases). The V and J ends lost 10 bases and 3 bases respectively, with 15 bases between them. This CDR3 contains 13 residues. The V gene's germline CDR1 is ENHRY and CDR2 SYGVKD.

J is TRBJ2-3 and V is TRBV27, with 15 bases lining up with TRBD2. J gave up 3 bases and V 5 bases, and 9 bases lay outside the gene matches. CDR1 is MNHEY and CDR2 is SMNVEV in the germline V gene (reference sequence). The CDR3 consists of 18 residues. The CDR3 DNA is TGTGCCAGCAGTAAAGTTCCAGGACTAGCGGGAGGGACAGATACGCAGTATTTT. This encodes CASSKVPGLAGGTDTQYF.